A selection of T cell receptor beta chains follows, all from one sample in a study of response to subunit inactivated influenza vaccine. Each CDR3 protein is one row after TCRdb ran MiXCR on the RT-PCR reads. The repertoire holds approximately 570,000 distinct CDR3 sequences, with under 9% as singletons. Sequenced here: PBMCs from blood, sampled around 2 years after vaccination. All receptors come from a man between 45 and 75 years old who received an inactivated influenza vaccine. CDR3s include the opening cysteine and the closing phenylalanine or tryptophan. The D gene is left open where the match is weak. Some rows mark clone size as missing; the rest say once, few, many or name a class of expanded clone.

d_call	clone_size	v_call	j_call	cdr3_nt	cdr3_aa
.	.	TRBV28	TRBJ1-2	TGTGCCAGCAGTTTATTGGGGCGCAGGATCATTAACTATGGCTACACCTTC	CASSLLGRRIINYGYTF
.	.	TRBV27	TRBJ2-5	TGTGCCAGCAAAAGTCTGGGGCGAGGAGAGACCCAGTACTTC	CASKSLGRGETQYF
TRBD2	few	TRBV10-3	TRBJ2-7	TGTGCCATCAGGCCTAGCGGGGGGGCGTTGGTATCCTACGAGCAGTACTTC	CAIRPSGGALVSYEQYF
.	.	TRBV20-1	TRBJ2-7	TGCAGTGCAACGAAGACGGGGTTCGAGCAGTACTTC	CSATKTGFEQYF
TRBD2	.	TRBV9	TRBJ2-1	TGTGCCAGCAGCATCAGGACTAGCGGGTACAATGAGCAGTTCTTC	CASSIRTSGYNEQFF
.	few	TRBV28	TRBJ2-7	TGTGCCAGCAGGAAACAGTACGAGCAGTACTTC	CASRKQYEQYF
TRBD2	many	TRBV7-8	TRBJ2-3	TGTGCCAGCAGCTTACAAGCGGGGGCCCCCAAAGATACGCAGTATTTT	CASSLQAGAPKDTQYF
TRBD1	.	TRBV6-1	TRBJ1-5	TGTGCCAGCAGTGGCCTACCGGGACAGGGCGATCAGGCCCAGCATTTT	CASSGLPGQGDQAQHF
.	few	TRBV12-3/TRBV12-4	TRBJ2-7	TGTGCCAGCAGTTATACAGGGCGGGCCGAGCAGTACTTC	CASSYTGRAEQYF
.	.	TRBV20-1	TRBJ1-2	TGCAGTGCTAGAGATCTGGCAGGGACTAACTATGGCTACACCTTC	CSARDLAGTNYGYTF
.	many	TRBV19	TRBJ1-2	TGTGCCAGTAGAGGGTCAACCCCTACGAACTATGGCTACACCTTC	CASRGSTPTNYGYTF
.	.	TRBV27	TRBJ2-1	TGTGCCAGCAGTTTTAGTAGCGGCGGTGAGCAGTTCTTC	CASSFSSGGEQFF
.	many	TRBV28	TRBJ2-7	TGTGCCAGCAGTTTAAGCTCCTTTGGGGGCTACGAGCAGTACTTC	CASSLSSFGGYEQYF
.	few	TRBV5-1	TRBJ1-1	TGCGCCAGCAGCGGGGGACTGACTGAAGCTTTCTTT	CASSGGLTEAFF
.	.	TRBV24-1	TRBJ2-1	TGTGCCACCAGTGCTGGGGTCAATGAGCAGTTCTTC	CATSAGVNEQFF
.	many	TRBV20-1	TRBJ2-7	TGCAGTGCTAGTGAGACATCGAAACCCTACGAGCAGTACTTC	CSASETSKPYEQYF
TRBD2	many	TRBV6-1	TRBJ2-5	TGTGCCAGCAGTCGACGAGGACTAGCGGCCCAAGAGACCCAGTACTTC	CASSRRGLAAQETQYF
.	many	TRBV6-2/TRBV6-3	TRBJ1-6	TGTGCCAGCAGCCCGGGACGGTATAATTCACCCCTCCACTTT	CASSPGRYNSPLHF
TRBD2	many	TRBV5-5	TRBJ2-1	TGTGCCAGCAGCTTGTCGTCCCTAGCGGGCCACAATGAGCAGTTCTTC	CASSLSSLAGHNEQFF